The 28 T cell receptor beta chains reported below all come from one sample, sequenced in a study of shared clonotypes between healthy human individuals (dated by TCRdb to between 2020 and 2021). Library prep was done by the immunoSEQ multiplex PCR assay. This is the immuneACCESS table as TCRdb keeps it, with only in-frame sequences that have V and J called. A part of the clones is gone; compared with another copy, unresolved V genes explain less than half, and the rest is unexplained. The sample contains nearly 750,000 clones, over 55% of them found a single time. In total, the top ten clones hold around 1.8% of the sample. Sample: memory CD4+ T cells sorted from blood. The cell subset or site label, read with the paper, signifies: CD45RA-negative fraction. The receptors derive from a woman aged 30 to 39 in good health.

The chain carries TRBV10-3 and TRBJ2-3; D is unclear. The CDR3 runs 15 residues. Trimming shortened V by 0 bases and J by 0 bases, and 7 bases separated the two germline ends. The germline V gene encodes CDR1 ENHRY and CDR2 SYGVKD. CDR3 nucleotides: TGTGCCATCAGTGAGTCGGTTTCTAGCACAGATACGCAGTATTTT. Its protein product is CAISESVSSTDTQYF.

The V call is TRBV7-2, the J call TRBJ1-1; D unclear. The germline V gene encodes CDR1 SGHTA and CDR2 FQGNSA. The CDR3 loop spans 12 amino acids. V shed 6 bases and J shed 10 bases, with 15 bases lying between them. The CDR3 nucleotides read TGTGCCAGCAGATCGGGAACGTCGAGAGCTTTCTTT. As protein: CASRSGTSRAFF.

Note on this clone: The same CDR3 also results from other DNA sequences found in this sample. The CDR3 DNA reads TGCGCCAGCAGCTTGAGTGGTGAGACCCAGTACTTC. Its protein is CASSLSGETQYF. The chain joins TRBV5-1 to TRBJ2-5; D is uncertain. Germline loops: CDR1 SGHRS, CDR2 YFSETQ. Trimming removed 1 base from V and 5 bases from J, with 6 bases in between. The CDR3 is made up of 12 amino acids.

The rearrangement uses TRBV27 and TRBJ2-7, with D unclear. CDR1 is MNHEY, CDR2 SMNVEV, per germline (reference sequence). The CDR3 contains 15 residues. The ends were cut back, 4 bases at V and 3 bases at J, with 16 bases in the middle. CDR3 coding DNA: TGTGCCAGCAGTTGCCCACAAACCATGGACTACGAGCAGTACTTC. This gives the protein CASSCPQTMDYEQYF.

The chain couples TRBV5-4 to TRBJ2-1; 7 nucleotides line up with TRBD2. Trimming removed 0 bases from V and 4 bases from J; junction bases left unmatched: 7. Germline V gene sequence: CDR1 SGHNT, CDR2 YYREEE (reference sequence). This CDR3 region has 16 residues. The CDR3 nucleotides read TGTGCCAGCAGCTTGGGTAAGGCGGGGGAATACAATGAGCAGTTCTTC. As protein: CASSLGKAGEYNEQFF.

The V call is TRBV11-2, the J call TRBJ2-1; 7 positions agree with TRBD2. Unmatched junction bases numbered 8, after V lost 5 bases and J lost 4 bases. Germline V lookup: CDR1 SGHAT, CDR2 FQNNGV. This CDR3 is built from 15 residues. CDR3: CASSPASSGYNEQFF. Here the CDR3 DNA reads TGTGCCAGCAGCCCTGCGTCTAGCGGTTACAATGAGCAGTTCTTC.

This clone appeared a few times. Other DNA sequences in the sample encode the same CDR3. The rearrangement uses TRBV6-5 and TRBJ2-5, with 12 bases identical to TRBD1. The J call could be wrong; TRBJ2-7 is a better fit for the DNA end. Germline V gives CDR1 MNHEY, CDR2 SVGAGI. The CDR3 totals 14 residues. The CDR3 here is CASSRGQGAYEQYF. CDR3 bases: TGTGCCAGCAGCCGGGGACAGGGGGCGTACGAGCAGTACTTC.

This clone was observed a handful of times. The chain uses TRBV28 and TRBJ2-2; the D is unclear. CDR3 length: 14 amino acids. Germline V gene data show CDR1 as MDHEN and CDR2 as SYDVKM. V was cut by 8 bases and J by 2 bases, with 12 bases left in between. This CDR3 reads CASSSQANTGELFF. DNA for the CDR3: TGTGCCAGCTCGAGTCAGGCCAACACCGGGGAGCTGTTTTTT. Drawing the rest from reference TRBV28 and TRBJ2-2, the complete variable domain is DVKVTQSSRYLVKRTGEKVFLECVQDMDHENMFWYRQDPGLGLRLIYFSYDVKMKEKGDIPEGYSVSREKKERFSLILESASTNQTSMYLCASSSQANTGELFFGEGSRLTVL.

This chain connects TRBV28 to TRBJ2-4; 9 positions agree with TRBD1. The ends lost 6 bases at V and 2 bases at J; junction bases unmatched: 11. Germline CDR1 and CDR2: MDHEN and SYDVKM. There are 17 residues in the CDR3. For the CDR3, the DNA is TGTGCCAGCAGCCTCCCCGGGACAGGGAAAACCAAAAACATTCAGTACTTC. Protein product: CASSLPGTGKTKNIQYF. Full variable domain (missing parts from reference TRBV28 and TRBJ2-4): DVKVTQSSRYLVKRTGEKVFLECVQDMDHENMFWYRQDPGLGLRLIYFSYDVKMKEKGDIPEGYSVSREKKERFSLILESASTNQTSMYLCASSLPGTGKTKNIQYFGAGTRLSVL.

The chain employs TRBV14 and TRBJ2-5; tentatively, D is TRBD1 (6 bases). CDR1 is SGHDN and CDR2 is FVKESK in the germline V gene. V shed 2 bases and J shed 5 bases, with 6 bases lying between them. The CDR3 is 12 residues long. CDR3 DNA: TGTGCCAGCAGCCAAACAGGGGAGACCCAGTACTTC. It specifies CASSQTGETQYF.

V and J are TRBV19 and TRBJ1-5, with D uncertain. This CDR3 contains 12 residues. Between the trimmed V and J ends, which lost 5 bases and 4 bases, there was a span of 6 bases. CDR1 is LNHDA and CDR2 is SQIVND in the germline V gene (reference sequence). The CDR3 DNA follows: TGTGCCAGTAGTGTAAGAAATCAGCCCCAGCATTTT. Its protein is CASSVRNQPQHF.

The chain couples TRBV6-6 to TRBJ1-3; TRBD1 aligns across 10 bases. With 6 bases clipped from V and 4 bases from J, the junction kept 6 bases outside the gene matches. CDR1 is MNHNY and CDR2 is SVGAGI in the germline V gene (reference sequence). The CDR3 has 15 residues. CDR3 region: CASRSGTGDGNTIYF. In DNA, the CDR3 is TGTGCCAGCAGGTCCGGGACAGGGGACGGAAACACCATATATTTT.

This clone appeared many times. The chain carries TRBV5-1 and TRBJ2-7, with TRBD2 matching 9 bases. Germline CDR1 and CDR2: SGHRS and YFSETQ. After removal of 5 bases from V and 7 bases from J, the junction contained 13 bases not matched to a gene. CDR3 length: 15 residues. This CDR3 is CASRRLAGPEGEQYF. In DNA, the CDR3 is TGCGCCAGCAGGCGGCTAGCGGGGCCGGAAGGGGAGCAGTACTTC.

The CDR3 bases are TGTGCCAGCGAATCAGGGTCCTACAATGAGCAGTTCTTC. Translation: CASESGSYNEQFF. The rearrangement uses TRBV9 and TRBJ2-1; weak D call: TRBD1 (5 bases). In germline, CDR1 is SGDLS, CDR2 YYNGEE. V was clipped by 7 bases and J by 1 base, with 9 bases between them. The CDR3 has 13 amino acids.

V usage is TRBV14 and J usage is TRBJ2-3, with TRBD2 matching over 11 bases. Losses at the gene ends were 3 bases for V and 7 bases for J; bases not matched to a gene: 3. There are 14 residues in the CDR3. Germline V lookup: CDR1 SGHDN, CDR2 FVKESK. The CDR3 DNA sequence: TGTGCCAGCAGCCAGGGACTAGCGGCAAATACGCAGTATTTT. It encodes CASSQGLAANTQYF.

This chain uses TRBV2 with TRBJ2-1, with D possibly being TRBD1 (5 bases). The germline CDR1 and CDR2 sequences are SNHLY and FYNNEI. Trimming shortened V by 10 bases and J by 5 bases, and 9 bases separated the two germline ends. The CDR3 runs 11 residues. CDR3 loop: CATGPDNEQFF. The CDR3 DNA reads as TGTGCCACAGGGCCCGACAATGAGCAGTTCTTC.

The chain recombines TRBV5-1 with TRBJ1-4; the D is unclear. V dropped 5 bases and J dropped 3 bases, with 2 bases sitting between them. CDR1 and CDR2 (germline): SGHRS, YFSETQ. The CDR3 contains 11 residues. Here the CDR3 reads CASRSNEKLFF. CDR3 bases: TGCGCCAGCAGGTCTAATGAAAAACTGTTTTTT.

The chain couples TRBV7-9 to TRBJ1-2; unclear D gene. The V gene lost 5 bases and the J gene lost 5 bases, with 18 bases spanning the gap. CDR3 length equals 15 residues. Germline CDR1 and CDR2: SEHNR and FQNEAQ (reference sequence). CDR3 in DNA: TGTGCCAGCAGCCCCCTTACGAATAAGAAATATGGCTACACCTTC. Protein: CASSPLTNKKYGYTF.

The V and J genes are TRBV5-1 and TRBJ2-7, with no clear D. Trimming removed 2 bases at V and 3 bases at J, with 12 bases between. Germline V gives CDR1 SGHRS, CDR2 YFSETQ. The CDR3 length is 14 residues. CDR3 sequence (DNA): TGCGCCAGCAGCTTCGGCATCCGTCTCTACGAGCAGTACTTC. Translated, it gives CASSFGIRLYEQYF.

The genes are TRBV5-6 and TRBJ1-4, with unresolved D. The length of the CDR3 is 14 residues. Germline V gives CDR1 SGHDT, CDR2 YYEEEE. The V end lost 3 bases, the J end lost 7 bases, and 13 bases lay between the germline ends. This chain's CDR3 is CASSSGSLPEKLFF. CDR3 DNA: TGTGCCAGCAGCTCCGGGTCTTTACCTGAAAAACTGTTTTTT.

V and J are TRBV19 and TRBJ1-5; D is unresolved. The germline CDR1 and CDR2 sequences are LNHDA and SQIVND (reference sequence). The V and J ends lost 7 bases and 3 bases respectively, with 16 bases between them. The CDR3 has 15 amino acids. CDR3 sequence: CASKDESGLNQPQHF. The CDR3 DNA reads TGTGCCAGTAAGGACGAGTCGGGCCTCAATCAGCCCCAGCATTTT. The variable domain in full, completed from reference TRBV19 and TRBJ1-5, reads DGGITQSPKYLFRKEGQNVTLSCEQNLNHDAMYWYRQDPGQGLRLIYYSQIVNDFQKGDIAEGYSVSREKKESFPLTVTSAQKNPTAFYLCASKDESGLNQPQHFGDGTRLSIL.

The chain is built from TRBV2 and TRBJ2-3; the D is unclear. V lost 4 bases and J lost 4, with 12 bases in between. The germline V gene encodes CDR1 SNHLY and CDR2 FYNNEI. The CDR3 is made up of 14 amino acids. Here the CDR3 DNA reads TGTGCCAGCAGTGTTAGGGCCCGGTCAGATACGCAGTATTTT. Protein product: CASSVRARSDTQYF.

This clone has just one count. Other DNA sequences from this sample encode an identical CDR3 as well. CDR3 residues: CASSLAGSYEQYF. The DNA of the CDR3 is TGTGCCAGCAGCTTGGCAGGCTCCTACGAGCAGTACTTC. The rearrangement uses TRBV5-4 and TRBJ2-7; D is unclear. Germline CDR1 SGHNT, CDR2 YYREEE (reference sequence). The CDR3 loop spans 13 amino acids. The V gene lost 0 bases and the J gene lost 0 bases, with 4 bases spanning the gap.

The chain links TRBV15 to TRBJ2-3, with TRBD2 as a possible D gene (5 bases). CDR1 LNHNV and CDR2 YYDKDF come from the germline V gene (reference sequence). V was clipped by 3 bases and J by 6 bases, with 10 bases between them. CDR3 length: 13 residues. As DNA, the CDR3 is TGTGCCACCAGCAGCGGGGTTTGGGATACGCAGTATTTT. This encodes CATSSGVWDTQYF.

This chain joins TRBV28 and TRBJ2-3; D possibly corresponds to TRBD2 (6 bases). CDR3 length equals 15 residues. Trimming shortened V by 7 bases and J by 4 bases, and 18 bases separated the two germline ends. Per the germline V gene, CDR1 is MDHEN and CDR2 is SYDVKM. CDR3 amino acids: CASTQVSGAADTQYF. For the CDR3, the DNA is TGTGCCAGCACCCAGGTCTCGGGAGCGGCAGATACGCAGTATTTT.

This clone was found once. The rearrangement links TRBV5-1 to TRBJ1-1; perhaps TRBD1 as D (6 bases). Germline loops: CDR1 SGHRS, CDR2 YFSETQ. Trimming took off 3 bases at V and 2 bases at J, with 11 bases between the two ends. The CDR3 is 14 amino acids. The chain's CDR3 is CASSSGQTNTEAFF. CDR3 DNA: TGCGCCAGCAGCTCAGGACAGACCAACACTGAAGCTTTCTTT.

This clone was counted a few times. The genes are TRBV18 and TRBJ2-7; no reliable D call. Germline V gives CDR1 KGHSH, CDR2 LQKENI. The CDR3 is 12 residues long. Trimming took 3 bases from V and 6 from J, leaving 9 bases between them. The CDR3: CASSPERFEQYF. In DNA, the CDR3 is TGTGCCAGCTCACCCGAGAGATTCGAGCAGTACTTC.

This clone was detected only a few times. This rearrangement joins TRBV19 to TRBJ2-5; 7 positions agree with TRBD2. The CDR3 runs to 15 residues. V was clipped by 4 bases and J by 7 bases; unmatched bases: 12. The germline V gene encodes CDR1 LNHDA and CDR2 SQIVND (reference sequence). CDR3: CASSSLPEGGGTQYF. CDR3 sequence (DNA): TGTGCCAGTAGTAGCTTACCGGAGGGCGGGGGGACCCAGTACTTC.